The next 7 T cell receptor beta chains were all read from a single sample in a study of blood T cell repertoires in COVID-19. The data were produced by immunoSEQ multiplex PCR, yet TCRdb's version contains in-frame clones alone and is incomplete. The repertoire holds hundreds of thousands of clones, with approximately 86% as singletons. Sample: peripheral blood. The receptor source for this set is an older man with acute or convalescent COVID-19.

J is TRBJ2-1 and V is TRBV7-2; D may be TRBD1 (6 bases). Germline V lookup: CDR1 SGHTA, CDR2 FQGNSA. V was clipped by 5 bases and J by 4 bases, with 12 bases between them. The CDR3 has 14 amino acids. CDR3 in DNA: TGTGCCAGCAGCCCCTTGAGGGGGTACAATGAGCAGTTCTTC. The encoded protein is CASSPLRGYNEQFF.

This sequence joins TRBV7-6 and TRBJ2-3; 9 bases map to TRBD2. V trimming: 6 bases; J trimming: 4 bases; junction bases outside the gene matches: 8. Germline V gene data show CDR1 as SGHVS and CDR2 as FNYEAQ. The CDR3 totals 15 residues. CDR3 DNA: TGTGCCAGCAGTTCGTTAGCGGGAGAAGCAGATACGCAGTATTTT. Protein: CASSSLAGEADTQYF.

The chain is built from TRBV7-2 and TRBJ1-6, with D unresolved. The CDR3 runs 14 residues. Trimming stripped 1 base from V and 8 bases from J, with 9 bases between. Germline assignment: CDR1 SGHTA and CDR2 FQGNSA. The CDR3 nucleotides read TGTGCCAGCAGCTTAGTCCCAGAAGATTCACCCCTCCACTTT. Translated, it gives CASSLVPEDSPLHF.

The J gene is TRBJ2-3, the V gene TRBV6-5, with D tentatively TRBD1 (7 bases). Germline V CDR1 and CDR2: MNHEY, SVGAGI. V dropped 11 bases and J dropped 5 bases, with 20 bases sitting between them. CDR3 length: 14 residues. The CDR3 spells CAAGGGTAKDTQYF. The CDR3 bases are TGTGCCGCAGGGGGAGGCACAGCAAAAGATACGCAGTATTTT.

As to this clone: The sample has other DNA sequences that encode this CDR3 too. The V gene is TRBV12-3 or TRBV12-4, the J gene TRBJ1-1; no reliable D call. V gave up 6 bases and J gave up 5 bases, with 7 bases separating them. The CDR3 sequence is 11 residues long. CDR3 coding DNA: TGTGCCAGCAGCTTCCGGACTGAAGCTTTCTTT. Translation gives CASSFRTEAFF.

The chain uses TRBV5-1 and TRBJ2-2; D is unresolved. The CDR3 spans 14 residues. The germline gives CDR1 SGHRS, CDR2 YFSETQ. V gave up 4 bases and J gave up 7 bases, with 14 bases separating them. Here the CDR3 reads CASSPGPTNGELFF. CDR3 in DNA: TGCGCCAGCAGCCCCGGTCCAACCAACGGGGAGCTGTTTTTT. The variable domain in full, with the rest retrieved from reference TRBV5-1 and TRBJ2-2, is KAGVTQTPRYLIKTRGQQVTLSCSPISGHRSVSWYQQTPGQGLQFLFEYFSETQRNKGNFPGRFSGRQFSNSRSEMNVSTLELGDSALYLCASSPGPTNGELFFGEGSRLTVL.

The chain couples TRBV6-1 to TRBJ2-6; 11 nucleotides align to TRBD1. With V trimmed by 7 bases and J by 3 bases, 5 bases remained unmatched. Per the germline V gene, CDR1 is MNHNS and CDR2 is SASEGT. The CDR3 is made up of 16 amino acids. In DNA form, the CDR3 reads TGTGCCAGCACTGAGGACAGGGGGCGTGGGGCCAACGTCCTGACTTTC. Protein: CASTEDRGRGANVLTF.